This entry concerns a single T cell receptor (beta chain). Antigen: not known. The sample belongs to a study of blood T cells in healthy people across ages. The study's findings and limits: In long-lived donors, naive CD4+ cell counts and diversity exceeded those of aged donors. Estimated diversity, derived from one million T cells, was regarded as an underestimate. TCR beta diversity per million T cells fell roughly linearly with age.

Each sample had at least 6 million PBMCs isolated. For the second PCR, which ran for roughly 6 to 12 cycles, a sample-barcoded 5' primer and a J-beta primer mix were used. TCRdb reanalysed the 5' RACE reads using MiXCR and keeps one entry per CDR3 protein. The profile shows about 1.6 million distinct CDR3 sequences, around 35% of them singletons. Germline trimming cut 9 bases from V and 0 bases from J; bases unmatched to any gene: 3. CDR1 and CDR2 (germline): KGHDR, SFDVKD. The CDR3 runs to 15 residues. This sequence originates from a woman under 40 in good health. The chain recombines TRBV24-1 with TRBJ2-6; 8 positions agree with TRBD1. Sequenced sample: blood. The CDR3 protein is CATGQGNSGANVLTF. The CDR3 bases are TGTGCCACCGGACAGGGAAACTCTGGGGCCAACGTCCTGACTTTC.